The clone carrying this TCR beta chain was counted many times. Its matching antigen is unknown. These data come from a study of spatial heterogeneity in lung cancer. Study at large: Fewer alpha-chain than beta-chain sequences were consistently detected. Findings and limits, study-wide: Among blood samples, ubiquitous expanded tumor TCRs appeared more at resection than at follow-up.

Every individual TCR cDNA molecule carried its own unique molecular identifier, which allowed correction of PCR and sequencing errors. TCRdb re-called the 5' RACE reads with MiXCR, one entry per CDR3 protein. This table holds about 56,000 distinct CDR3 sequences, 8.4% found once. In germline, CDR1 is MDHEN, CDR2 SYDVKM. CDR3 length equals 14 residues. After removal of 3 bases from V and 8 bases from J, the junction contained 7 bases not matched to a gene. Time point noted: sample taken at primary tumor resection. Whole RNA was taken from tumor, nontumor lung or frozen PBMC; it was then sequenced unsorted. Donation came from approximately 69 patients with untreated early-stage non-small cell lung cancer.

This TCR was sampled from a female donor with early-stage non-small cell lung cancer. The material was PBMCs, obtained at surgery. This chain joins TRBV28 and TRBJ2-4, with TRBD1 matching 7 bases. CDR3 nucleotides: TGTGCCAGCAGTTTGAGCAGGGGGATGGACATTCAGTACTTC. Translated, it gives CASSLSRGMDIQYF.